Shown below are 9 T cell receptor beta chains from a single sample sequenced in a study of blood T cell repertoires in COVID-19. Assay: immunoSEQ multiplex PCR; the TCRdb copy retains only in-frame clones and omits some. The table lists hundreds of thousands of clones, around nine tenths of them singletons. Sequences were obtained from peripheral blood. The source of these receptors is a man in his 60s with acute or convalescent COVID-19.

This clone was picked up a small number of times. This rearrangement joins TRBV25-1 to TRBJ1-2; D is uncertain. The CDR3 contains 11 residues. Germline lookup yields CDR1 MGHDK and CDR2 SYGVNS. V gave up 1 base and J gave up 8 bases, with 5 bases separating them. The CDR3 sequence: CASSESRGYTF. The CDR3 DNA sequence: TGTGCCAGCAGTGAATCTCGGGGCTACACCTTC.

This chain uses TRBV13 with TRBJ1-1; D is uncertain. The CDR3 contains 12 residues. The germline V and J ends were trimmed by 0 bases and 6 bases, with 5 bases remaining between them. CDR1 is PRHDT, CDR2 FYEKMQ, per germline (reference sequence). The CDR3 spells CASSLGRSEAFF. CDR3 DNA sequence: TGTGCCAGCAGCTTAGGTCGGTCTGAAGCTTTCTTT.

This clone appeared a single time. The chain joins TRBV7-8 to TRBJ2-7; TRBD1 agrees at 8 bases. V lost 5 bases and J lost 2; bases outside the gene matches: 8. The CDR3 covers 15 residues. Germline values: CDR1 SGHVS, CDR2 FQNEAQ. CDR3 sequence (DNA): TGTGCCAGCAGCGACTCCGGGACAGGCCCCTACGAGCAGTACTTC. Protein: CASSDSGTGPYEQYF. The whole variable domain, filled in from reference TRBV7-8 and TRBJ2-7, reads GAGVSQSPRYKVAKRGQDVALRCDPISGHVSLFWYQQALGQGPEFLTYFQNEAQLDKSGLPSDRFFAERPEGSVSTLKIQRTQQEDSAVYLCASSDSGTGPYEQYFGPGTRLTVT.

The rearrangement uses TRBV9 and TRBJ2-1; 9 nucleotides match TRBD2. Germline V lookup: CDR1 SGDLS, CDR2 YYNGEE. The CDR3 contains 16 residues. J was trimmed by 0 bases and V by 4 bases; bases with no gene match: 5. CDR3 sequence reads: CASSPSGGSSYNEQFF. The CDR3 coding sequence is TGTGCCAGCAGCCCCAGCGGGGGGAGCTCCTACAATGAGCAGTTCTTC.

The chain couples TRBV5-4 to TRBJ1-4, with TRBD1 as a possible D gene (5 bases). The CDR3 is made up of 15 amino acids. V lost 4 bases, J lost 5 bases, and 15 bases lay in between. CDR1 SGHNT and CDR2 YYREEE come from the germline V gene (reference sequence). CDR3 nucleotides: TGTGCCAGCAGCGGGGGGGGGACGACGAATGAAAAACTGTTTTTT. It is translated as CASSGGGTTNEKLFF.

The rearrangement joins TRBV11-3 to TRBJ2-1; D may be TRBD1 (5 bases). The ends were cut back, 3 bases at V and 5 bases at J, with 8 bases in the middle. There are 13 residues in the CDR3. Germline V gene data show CDR1 as SGHNT and CDR2 as YENEEA. CDR3 DNA sequence: TGTGCCAGCAGCTTGGGGCCGAACAATGAGCAGTTCTTC. This encodes CASSLGPNNEQFF.

V gene TRBV18 combines with J gene TRBJ2-4; D is perhaps TRBD2 (5 bases). The CDR3 covers 17 residues. CDR1 is KGHSH, CDR2 LQKENI, per germline. V lost 3 bases, J lost 0 bases, and 15 bases lay in between. The CDR3 spells CASSPLSGRLAKNIQYF. The CDR3 DNA reads as TGTGCCAGCTCACCCCTGAGCGGTCGGCTAGCCAAAAACATTCAGTACTTC. Combining the CDR3 with reference TRBV18 and TRBJ2-4 gives the whole variable domain NAGVMQNPRHLVRRRGQEARLRCSPMKGHSHVYWYRQLPEEGLKFMVYLQKENIIDESGMPKERFSAEFPKEGPSILRIQQVVRGDSAAYFCASSPLSGRLAKNIQYFGAGTRLSVL.

This chain joins TRBV27 and TRBJ1-1; D remains ambiguous. Germline V gene sequence: CDR1 MNHEY, CDR2 SMNVEV (reference sequence). Trimming took 3 bases from V and 0 from J, leaving 8 bases between them. The CDR3 spans 14 residues. CDR3 in DNA: TGTGCCAGCAGTTTTTCCCAGTTGAACACTGAAGCTTTCTTT. Its protein product is CASSFSQLNTEAFF.

This clone showed up just once. The V gene is TRBV11-3, the J gene TRBJ2-2, with TRBD2 identical over 9 bases. Germline assignment: CDR1 SGHNT and CDR2 YENEEA. With V trimmed by 8 bases and J by 6 bases, 4 bases remained unmatched. CDR3 length: 13 residues. Here the CDR3 DNA reads TGTGCCAGCTGCGGGGGGGGCCCCGGGGAGCTGTTTTTT. This codes for CASCGGGPGELFF.